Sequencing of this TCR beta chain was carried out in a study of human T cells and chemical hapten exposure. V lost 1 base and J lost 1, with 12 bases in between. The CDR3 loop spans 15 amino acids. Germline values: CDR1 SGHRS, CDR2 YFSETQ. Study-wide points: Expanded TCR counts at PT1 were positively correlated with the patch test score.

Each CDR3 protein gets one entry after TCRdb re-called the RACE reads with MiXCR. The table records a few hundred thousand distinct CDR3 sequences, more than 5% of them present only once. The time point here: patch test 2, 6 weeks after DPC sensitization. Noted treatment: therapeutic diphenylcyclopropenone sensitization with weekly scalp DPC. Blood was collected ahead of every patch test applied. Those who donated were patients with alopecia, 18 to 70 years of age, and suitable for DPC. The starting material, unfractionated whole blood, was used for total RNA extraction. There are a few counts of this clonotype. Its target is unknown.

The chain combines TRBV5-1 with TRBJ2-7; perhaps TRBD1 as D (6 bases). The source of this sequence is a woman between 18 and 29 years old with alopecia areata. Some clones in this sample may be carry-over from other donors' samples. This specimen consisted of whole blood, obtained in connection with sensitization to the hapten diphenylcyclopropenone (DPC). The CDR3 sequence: CASSLSATGSYEQYF. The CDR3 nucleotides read TGCGCCAGCAGCTTGAGCGCGACAGGTTCCTACGAGCAGTACTTC. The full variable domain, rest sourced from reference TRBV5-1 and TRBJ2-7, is KAGVTQTPRYLIKTRGQQVTLSCSPISGHRSVSWYQQTPGQGLQFLFEYFSETQRNKGNFPGRFSGRQFSNSRSEMNVSTLELGDSALYLCASSLSATGSYEQYFGPGTRLTVT.